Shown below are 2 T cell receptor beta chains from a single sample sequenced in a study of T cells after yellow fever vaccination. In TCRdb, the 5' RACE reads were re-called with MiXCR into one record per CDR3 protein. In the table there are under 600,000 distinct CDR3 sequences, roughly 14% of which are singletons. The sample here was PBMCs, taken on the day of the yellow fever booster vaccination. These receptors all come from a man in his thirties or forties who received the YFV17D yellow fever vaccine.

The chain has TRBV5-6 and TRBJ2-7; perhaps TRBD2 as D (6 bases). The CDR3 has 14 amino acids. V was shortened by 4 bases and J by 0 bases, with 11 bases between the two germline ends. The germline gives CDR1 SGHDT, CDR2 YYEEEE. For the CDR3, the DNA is TGTGCCAGCAGCATTAGCGGAGGCTCCTACGAGCAGTACTTC. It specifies CASSISGGSYEQYF.

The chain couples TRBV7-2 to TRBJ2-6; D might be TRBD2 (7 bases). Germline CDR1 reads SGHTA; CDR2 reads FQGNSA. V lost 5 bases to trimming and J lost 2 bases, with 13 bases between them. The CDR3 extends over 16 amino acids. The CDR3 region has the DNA TGTGCCAGCAGCCGCAAGGGGGGGACTGGGGCCAACGTCCTGACTTTC. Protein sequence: CASSRKGGTGANVLTF. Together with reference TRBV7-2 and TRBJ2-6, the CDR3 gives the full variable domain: GAGVSQSPSNKVTEKGKDVELRCDPISGHTALYWYRQSLGQGLEFLIYFQGNSAPDKSGLPSDRFSAERTGGSVSTLTIQRTQQEDSAVYLCASSRKGGTGANVLTFGAGSRLTVL.